The source of this T cell receptor beta chain is a study of identical twins. This clonotype has a handful of counts. With 1 base removed from V and 3 bases from J, the gap between germline ends came to 9 bases. CDR1 is SGHRS, CDR2 YFSETQ, per germline. The CDR3 runs to 14 residues. Via MiXCR, TCRdb re-called the 5' RACE reads, giving one row per CDR3 protein. The table shows around 960,000 distinct CDR3 sequences, with over 9% occurring only once. This sample was also put to use in a study of yellow fever vaccine responses in identical twins.

The specimen was PBMCs. The chain joins TRBV5-1 to TRBJ2-3, with D maybe TRBD2 (6 bases). The TCR comes from a woman in her late teens or twenties in good health. The CDR3 reads CASSLWGETDTQYF. CDR3 sequence (DNA): TGCGCCAGCAGCTTGTGGGGGGAAACAGATACGCAGTATTTT. Drawing the rest from reference TRBV5-1 and TRBJ2-3, the complete variable domain is KAGVTQTPRYLIKTRGQQVTLSCSPISGHRSVSWYQQTPGQGLQFLFEYFSETQRNKGNFPGRFSGRQFSNSRSEMNVSTLELGDSALYLCASSLWGETDTQYFGPGTRLTVL.